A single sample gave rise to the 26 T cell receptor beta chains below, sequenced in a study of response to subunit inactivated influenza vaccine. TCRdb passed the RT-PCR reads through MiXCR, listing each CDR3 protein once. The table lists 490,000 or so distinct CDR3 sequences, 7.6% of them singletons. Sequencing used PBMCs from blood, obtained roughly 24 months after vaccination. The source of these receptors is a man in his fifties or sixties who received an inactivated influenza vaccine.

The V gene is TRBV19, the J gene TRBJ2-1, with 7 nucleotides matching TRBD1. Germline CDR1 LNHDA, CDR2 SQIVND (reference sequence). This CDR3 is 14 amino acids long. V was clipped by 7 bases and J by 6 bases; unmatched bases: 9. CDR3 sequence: CASTPAEGANEQFF. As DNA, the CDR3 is TGTGCCAGTACTCCCGCAGAGGGGGCCAATGAGCAGTTCTTC.

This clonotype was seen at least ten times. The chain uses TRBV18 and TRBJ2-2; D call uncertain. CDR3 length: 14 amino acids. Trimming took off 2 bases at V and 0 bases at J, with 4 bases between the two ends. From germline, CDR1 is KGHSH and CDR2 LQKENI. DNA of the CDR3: TGTGCCAGCTCACCAAAAGCGAACACCGGGGAGCTGTTTTTT. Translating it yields CASSPKANTGELFF.

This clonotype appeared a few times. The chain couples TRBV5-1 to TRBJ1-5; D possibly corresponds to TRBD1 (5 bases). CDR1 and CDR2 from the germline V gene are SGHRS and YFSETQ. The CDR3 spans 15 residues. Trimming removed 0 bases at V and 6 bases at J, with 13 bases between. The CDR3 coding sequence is TGCGCCAGCAGCTTGGCCGGGGGGACGGGTCAGCCCCAGCATTTT. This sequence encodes CASSLAGGTGQPQHF.

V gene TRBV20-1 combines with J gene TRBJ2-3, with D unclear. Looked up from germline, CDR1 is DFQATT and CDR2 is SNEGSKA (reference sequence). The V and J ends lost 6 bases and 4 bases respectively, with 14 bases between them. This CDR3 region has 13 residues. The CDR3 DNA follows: TGCAGTGCGAACGACCCGAGCCCAGATACGCAGTATTTT. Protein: CSANDPSPDTQYF.

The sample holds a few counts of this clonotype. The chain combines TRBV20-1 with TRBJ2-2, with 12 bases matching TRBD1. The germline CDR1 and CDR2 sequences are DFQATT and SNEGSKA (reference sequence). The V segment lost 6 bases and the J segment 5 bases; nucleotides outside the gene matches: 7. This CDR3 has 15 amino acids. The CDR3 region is CSASGQGAQTGELFF. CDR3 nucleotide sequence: TGCAGTGCCTCGGGACAGGGGGCGCAAACCGGGGAGCTGTTTTTT.

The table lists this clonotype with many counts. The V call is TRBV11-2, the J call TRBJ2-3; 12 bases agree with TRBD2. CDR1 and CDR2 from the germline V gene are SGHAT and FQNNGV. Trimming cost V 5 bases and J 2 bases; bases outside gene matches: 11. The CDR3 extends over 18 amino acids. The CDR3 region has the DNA TGTGCCAGCAGCCCTCAAGGACTAGCGGGGCCCCACACAGATACGCAGTATTTT. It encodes CASSPQGLAGPHTDTQYF. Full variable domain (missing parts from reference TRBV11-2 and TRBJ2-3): EAGVAQSPRYKIIEKRQSVAFWCNPISGHATLYWYQQILGQGPKLLIQFQNNGVVDDSQLPKDRFSAERLKGVDSTLKIQPAKLEDSAVYLCASSPQGLAGPHTDTQYFGPGTRLTVL.

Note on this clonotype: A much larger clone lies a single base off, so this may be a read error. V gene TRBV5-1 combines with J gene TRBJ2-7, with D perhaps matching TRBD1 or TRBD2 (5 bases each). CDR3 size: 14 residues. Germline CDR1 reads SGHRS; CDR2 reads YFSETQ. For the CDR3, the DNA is TGCGCCGGCAGCTTGACAGCGGTATCCTACGAGCAGTACTTC. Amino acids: CAGSLTAVSYEQYF.

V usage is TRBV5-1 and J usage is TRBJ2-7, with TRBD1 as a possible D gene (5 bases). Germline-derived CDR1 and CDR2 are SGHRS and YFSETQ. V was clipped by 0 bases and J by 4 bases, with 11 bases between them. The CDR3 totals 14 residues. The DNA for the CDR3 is TGCGCCAGCAGCTTGGGTTCAGGGTTGTACGAGCAGTACTTC. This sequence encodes CASSLGSGLYEQYF.

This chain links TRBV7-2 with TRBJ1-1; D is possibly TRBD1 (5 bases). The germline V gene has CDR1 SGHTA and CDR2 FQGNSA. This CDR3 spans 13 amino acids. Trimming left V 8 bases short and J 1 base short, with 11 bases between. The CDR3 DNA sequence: TGTGCCAGCGGGACCCTAAGGAACACTGAAGCTTTCTTT. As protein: CASGTLRNTEAFF. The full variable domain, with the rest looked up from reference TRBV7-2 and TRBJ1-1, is GAGVSQSPSNKVTEKGKDVELRCDPISGHTALYWYRQSLGQGLEFLIYFQGNSAPDKSGLPSDRFSAERTGGSVSTLTIQRTQQEDSAVYLCASGTLRNTEAFFGQGTRLTVV.

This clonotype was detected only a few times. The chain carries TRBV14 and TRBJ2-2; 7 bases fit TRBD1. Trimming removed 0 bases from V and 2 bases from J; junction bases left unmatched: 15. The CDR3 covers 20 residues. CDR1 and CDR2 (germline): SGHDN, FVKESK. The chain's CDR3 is CASSQEAPGRGFYNTGELFF. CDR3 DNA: TGTGCCAGCAGCCAAGAAGCTCCGGGCAGGGGGTTTTACAACACCGGGGAGCTGTTTTTT.

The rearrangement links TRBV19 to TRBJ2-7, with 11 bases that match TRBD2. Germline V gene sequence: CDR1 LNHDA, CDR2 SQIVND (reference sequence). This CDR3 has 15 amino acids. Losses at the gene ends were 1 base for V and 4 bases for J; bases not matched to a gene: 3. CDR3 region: CASSIAGTSGYEQYF. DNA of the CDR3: TGTGCCAGTAGTATAGCAGGGACTAGCGGATACGAGCAGTACTTC.

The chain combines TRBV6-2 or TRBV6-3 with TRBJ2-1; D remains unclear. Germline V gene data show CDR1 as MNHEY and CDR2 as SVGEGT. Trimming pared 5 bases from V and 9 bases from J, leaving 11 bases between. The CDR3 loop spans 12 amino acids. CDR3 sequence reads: CASSEPGSEQFF. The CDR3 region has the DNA TGTGCCAGCAGTGAGCCCGGAAGTGAGCAGTTCTTC.

CDR3: CASSRQGSWGYTF. Here the CDR3 DNA reads TGTGCCAGCAGCCGACAGGGAAGTTGGGGCTACACCTTC. V usage is TRBV5-5 and J usage is TRBJ1-2, with 7 bases matching TRBD1. From germline, CDR1 is SGHKS and CDR2 YYEKEE (reference sequence). This CDR3 has 13 amino acids. V shed 4 bases, J shed 8 bases, and the junction held 8 bases outside the gene matches. The whole variable domain, remainder taken from reference TRBV5-5 and TRBJ1-2, is DAGVTQSPTHLIKTRGQQVTLRCSPISGHKSVSWYQQVLGQGPQFIFQYYEKEERGRGNFPDRFSARQFPNYSSELNVNALLLGDSALYLCASSRQGSWGYTFGSGTRLTVV.

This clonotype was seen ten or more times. The CDR3 DNA is TGTGCCAGCAGCCCAAGACAGTACCTCTACAATGAGCAGTTCTTC. Its translation: CASSPRQYLYNEQFF. V and J are TRBV7-2 and TRBJ2-1; tentative D call: TRBD1 (5 bases). CDR3 length: 15 residues. Germline values: CDR1 SGHTA, CDR2 FQGNSA. Between the trimmed V and J ends, which lost 5 bases and 3 bases, there was a span of 14 bases.

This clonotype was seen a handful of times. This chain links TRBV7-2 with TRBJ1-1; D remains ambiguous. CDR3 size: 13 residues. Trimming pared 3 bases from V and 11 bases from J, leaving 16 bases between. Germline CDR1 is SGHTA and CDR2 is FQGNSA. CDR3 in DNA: TGTGCCAGCAGCTTCCCCCGGGCCAGTGGGGCTTTCTTT. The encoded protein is CASSFPRASGAFF.

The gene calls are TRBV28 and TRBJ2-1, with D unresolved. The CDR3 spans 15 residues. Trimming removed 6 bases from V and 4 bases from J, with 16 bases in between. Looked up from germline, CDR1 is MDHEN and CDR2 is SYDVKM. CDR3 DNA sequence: TGTGCCAGCAGCATGTGGGGATATGCTTACAATGAGCAGTTCTTC. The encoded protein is CASSMWGYAYNEQFF.

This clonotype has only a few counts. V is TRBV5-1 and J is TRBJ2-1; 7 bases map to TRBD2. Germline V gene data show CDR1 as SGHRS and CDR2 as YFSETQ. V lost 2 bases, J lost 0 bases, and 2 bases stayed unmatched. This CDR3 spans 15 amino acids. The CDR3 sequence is CASSFRGDSYNEQFF. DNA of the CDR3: TGCGCCAGCAGCTTTCGGGGGGACTCCTACAATGAGCAGTTCTTC. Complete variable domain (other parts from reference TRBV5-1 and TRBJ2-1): KAGVTQTPRYLIKTRGQQVTLSCSPISGHRSVSWYQQTPGQGLQFLFEYFSETQRNKGNFPGRFSGRQFSNSRSEMNVSTLELGDSALYLCASSFRGDSYNEQFFGPGTRLTVL.

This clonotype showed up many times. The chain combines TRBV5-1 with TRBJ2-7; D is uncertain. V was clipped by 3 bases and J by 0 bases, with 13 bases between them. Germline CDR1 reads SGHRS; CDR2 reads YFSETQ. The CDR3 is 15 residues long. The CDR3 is CASSSTTESSYEQYF. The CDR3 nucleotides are TGCGCCAGCAGCTCCACTACAGAAAGCTCCTACGAGCAGTACTTC. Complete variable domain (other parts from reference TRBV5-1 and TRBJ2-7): KAGVTQTPRYLIKTRGQQVTLSCSPISGHRSVSWYQQTPGQGLQFLFEYFSETQRNKGNFPGRFSGRQFSNSRSEMNVSTLELGDSALYLCASSSTTESSYEQYFGPGTRLTVT.

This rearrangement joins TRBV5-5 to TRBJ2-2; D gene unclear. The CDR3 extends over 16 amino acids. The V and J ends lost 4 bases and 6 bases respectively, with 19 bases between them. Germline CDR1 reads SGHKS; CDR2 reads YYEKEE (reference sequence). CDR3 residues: CASSPLPESRAGELFF. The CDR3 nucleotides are TGTGCCAGCAGCCCACTCCCGGAGAGCCGGGCCGGGGAGCTGTTTTTT.

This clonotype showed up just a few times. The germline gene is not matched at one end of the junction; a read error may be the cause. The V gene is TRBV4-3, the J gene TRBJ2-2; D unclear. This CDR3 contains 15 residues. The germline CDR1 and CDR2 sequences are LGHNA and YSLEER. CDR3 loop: CASSKEGGGAGELFF. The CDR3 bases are TGCGCCAGCAGCAAAGAAGGCGGCGGCGCCGGGGAGCTGTTTTTT.

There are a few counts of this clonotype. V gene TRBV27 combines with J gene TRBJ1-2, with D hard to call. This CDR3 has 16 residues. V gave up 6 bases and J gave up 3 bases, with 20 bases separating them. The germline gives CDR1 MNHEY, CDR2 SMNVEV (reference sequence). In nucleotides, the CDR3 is TGTGCCAGCAGCCGGGAACGTTCCGCTGATTACTATGGCTACACCTTC. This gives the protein CASSRERSADYYGYTF.

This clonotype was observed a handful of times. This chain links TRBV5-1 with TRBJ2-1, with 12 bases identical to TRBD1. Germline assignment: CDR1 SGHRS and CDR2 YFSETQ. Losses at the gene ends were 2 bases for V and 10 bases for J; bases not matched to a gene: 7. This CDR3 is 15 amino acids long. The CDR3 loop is CASSLPGQGAGEQFF. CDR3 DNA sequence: TGCGCCAGCAGCTTACCGGGACAGGGGGCAGGAGAGCAGTTCTTC.

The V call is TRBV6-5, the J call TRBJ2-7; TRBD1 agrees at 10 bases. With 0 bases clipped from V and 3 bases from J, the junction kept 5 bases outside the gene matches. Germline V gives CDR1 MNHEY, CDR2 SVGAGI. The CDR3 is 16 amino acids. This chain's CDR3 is CASSYSNRDRGYEQYF. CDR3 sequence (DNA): TGTGCCAGCAGTTACTCGAACCGGGACAGGGGCTACGAGCAGTACTTC.

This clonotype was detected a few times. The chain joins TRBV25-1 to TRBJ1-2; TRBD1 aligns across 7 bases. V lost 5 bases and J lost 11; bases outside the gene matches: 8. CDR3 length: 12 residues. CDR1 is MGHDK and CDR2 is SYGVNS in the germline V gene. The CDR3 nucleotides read TGTGCCAGCAGTACCCGACAGGGAGATTACACCTTC. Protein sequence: CASSTRQGDYTF.

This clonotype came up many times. Here the CDR3 reads CSAHPGGRARNGELFF. The CDR3 DNA reads TGCAGTGCCCACCCTGGGGGGAGGGCCAGAAACGGGGAGCTGTTTTTT. The V and J genes are TRBV20-1 and TRBJ2-2, with 7 bases identical to TRBD2. CDR3 length: 16 amino acids. V lost 6 bases, J lost 7 bases, and 17 bases stayed unmatched. Germline CDR1 reads DFQATT; CDR2 reads SNEGSKA (reference sequence).

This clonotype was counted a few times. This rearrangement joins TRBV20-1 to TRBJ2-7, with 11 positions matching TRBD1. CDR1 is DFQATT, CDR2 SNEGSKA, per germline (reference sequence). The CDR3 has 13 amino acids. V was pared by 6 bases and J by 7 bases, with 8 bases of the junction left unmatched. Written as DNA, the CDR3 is TGCAGTGCGGCAGGACAGGGGGCGTCGGAGCAGTACTTC. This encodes CSAAGQGASEQYF.